This T cell receptor (beta chain) was recovered during a study of CD8+CD57+ T cells in acquired aplastic anemia. Study-level information: The sorted CD4+ and CD8+ cells yielded an average around 3.2 ug of DNA.

Concerning this clonotype itself: Its cognate antigen is unknown.

The CDR3 has 14 amino acids. Germline CDR1 is LNHDA and CDR2 is SQIVND (reference sequence). V gave up 3 bases and J gave up 8 bases, with 15 bases separating them. Study observations and caveats: Both patients and controls carried the same twenty-nine CD8+ CDR3 sequences. Any difference that existed in CD8+ Simpson's diversity between patients and controls was not significant.

Genomic DNA templated the TCR beta VDJ and CDR3 profiling. Via MiXCR, TCRdb re-called the reads, giving one row per CDR3 protein. The data contain approximately 270,000 distinct CDR3 sequences, 56% of them singletons. The sequencing sample was made of sorted CD4+, CD8+, or CD8+CD57+ T cells (not recorded which) from PBMCs. The sequence was collected from a human donor with severe aplastic anemia or a healthy control (not recorded which). The genes are TRBV19 and TRBJ2-3; maybe TRBD2 (6 bases). CDR3: CASSINGQGGTQYF. The CDR3 region has the DNA TGTGCCAGTAGTATTAATGGGCAGGGAGGTACGCAGTATTTT.